This T cell receptor (beta chain) was recorded in a study of cytomegalovirus exposure and HLA in healthy donors. The PCR contained 60 Vbeta and 13 Jbeta primers. The method was immunoSEQ multiplex PCR; TCRdb's version includes in-frame clones alone and lacks a portion of them. The sample carries about 140,000 clones, 80% recorded once. This CDR3 has 12 residues. CDR1 is SQVTM and CDR2 is ANQGSEA in the germline V gene. The ends were cut back, 6 bases at V and 12 bases at J, with 18 bases in the middle. The sequencing sample was made of PBMCs. The V call is TRBV29-1, the J call TRBJ2-1; tentative D call: TRBD2 (6 bases). This clonotype was obtained from a man under 40 in good health. CDR3 DNA: TGCAGCGTACATGGGGCTAGCGAGAGGCAGTTCTTC. Amino acids: CSVHGASERQFF.